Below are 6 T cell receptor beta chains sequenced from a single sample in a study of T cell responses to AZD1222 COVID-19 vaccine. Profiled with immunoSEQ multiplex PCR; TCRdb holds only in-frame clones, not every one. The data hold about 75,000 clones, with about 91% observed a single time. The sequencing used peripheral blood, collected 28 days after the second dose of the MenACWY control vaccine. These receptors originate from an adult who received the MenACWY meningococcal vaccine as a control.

DNA for the CDR3: TGTGCCAGCCTTCGGGAATCCCACGAGCAGTACTTC. Translated: CASLRESHEQYF. This rearrangement joins TRBV28 to TRBJ2-7; D may be TRBD2 (5 bases). CDR1 is MDHEN and CDR2 is SYDVKM in the germline V gene. Trimming took off 8 bases at V and 5 bases at J, with 13 bases between the two ends. CDR3 length: 12 residues.

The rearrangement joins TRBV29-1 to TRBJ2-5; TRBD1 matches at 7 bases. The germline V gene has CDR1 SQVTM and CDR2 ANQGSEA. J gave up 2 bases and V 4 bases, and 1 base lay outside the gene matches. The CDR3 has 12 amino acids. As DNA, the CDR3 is TGCAGCGTTGGACAGGGACAAGAGACCCAGTACTTC. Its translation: CSVGQGQETQYF. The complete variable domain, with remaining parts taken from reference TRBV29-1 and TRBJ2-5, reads SAVISQKPSRDICQRGTSLTIQCQVDSQVTMMFWYRQQPGQSLTLIATANQGSEATYESGFVIDKFPISRPNLTFSTLTVSNMSPEDSSIYLCSVGQGQETQYFGPGTRLLVL.

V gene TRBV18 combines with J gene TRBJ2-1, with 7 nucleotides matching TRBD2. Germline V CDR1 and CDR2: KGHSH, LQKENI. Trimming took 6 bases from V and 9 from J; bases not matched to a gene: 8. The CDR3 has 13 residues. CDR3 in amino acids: CASSRDYQAEQFF. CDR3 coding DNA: TGTGCCAGCTCCCGGGACTACCAGGCTGAGCAGTTCTTC.

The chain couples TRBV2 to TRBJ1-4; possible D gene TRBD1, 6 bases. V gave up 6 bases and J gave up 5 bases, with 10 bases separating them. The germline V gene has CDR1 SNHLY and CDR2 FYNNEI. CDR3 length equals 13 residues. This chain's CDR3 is CASSRGGNEKLFF. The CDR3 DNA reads TGTGCCAGCAGCAGGGGAGGGAATGAAAAACTGTTTTTT.

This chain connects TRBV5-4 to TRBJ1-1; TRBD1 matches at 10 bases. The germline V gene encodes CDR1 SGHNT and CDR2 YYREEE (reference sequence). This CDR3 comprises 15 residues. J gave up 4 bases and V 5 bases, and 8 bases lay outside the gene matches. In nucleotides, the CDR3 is TGTGCCAGCAGTTTAAGGACAGGGGGGACCACTGAAGCTTTCTTT. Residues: CASSLRTGGTTEAFF.

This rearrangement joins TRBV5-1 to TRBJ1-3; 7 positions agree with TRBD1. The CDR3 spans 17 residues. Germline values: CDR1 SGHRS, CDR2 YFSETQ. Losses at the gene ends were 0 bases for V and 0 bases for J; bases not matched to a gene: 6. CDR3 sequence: CASSLDGPGGSGNTIYF. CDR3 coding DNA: TGCGCCAGCAGCTTGGATGGGCCAGGGGGCTCTGGAAACACCATATATTTT.